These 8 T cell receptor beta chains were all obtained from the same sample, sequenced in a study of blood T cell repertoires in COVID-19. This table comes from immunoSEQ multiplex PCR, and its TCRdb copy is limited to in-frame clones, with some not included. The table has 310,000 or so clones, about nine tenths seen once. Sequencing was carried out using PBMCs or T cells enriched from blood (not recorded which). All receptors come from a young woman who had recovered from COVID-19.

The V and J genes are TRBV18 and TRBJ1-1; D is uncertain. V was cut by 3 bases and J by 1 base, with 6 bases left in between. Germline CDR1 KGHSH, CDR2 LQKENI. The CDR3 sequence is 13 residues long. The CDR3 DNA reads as TGTGCCAGCTCACCGCTCGGGAACACTGAAGCTTTCTTT. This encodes CASSPLGNTEAFF. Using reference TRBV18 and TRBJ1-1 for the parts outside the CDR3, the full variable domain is NAGVMQNPRHLVRRRGQEARLRCSPMKGHSHVYWYRQLPEEGLKFMVYLQKENIIDESGMPKERFSAEFPKEGPSILRIQQVVRGDSAAYFCASSPLGNTEAFFGQGTRLTVV.

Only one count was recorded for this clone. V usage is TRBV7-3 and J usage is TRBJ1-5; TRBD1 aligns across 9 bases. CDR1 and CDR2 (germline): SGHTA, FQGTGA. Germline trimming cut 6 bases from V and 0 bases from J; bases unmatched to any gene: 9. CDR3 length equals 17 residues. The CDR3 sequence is CASRGGQGLYSNQPQHF. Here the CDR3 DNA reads TGTGCCAGCAGAGGGGGACAGGGCCTTTATAGCAATCAGCCCCAGCATTTT.

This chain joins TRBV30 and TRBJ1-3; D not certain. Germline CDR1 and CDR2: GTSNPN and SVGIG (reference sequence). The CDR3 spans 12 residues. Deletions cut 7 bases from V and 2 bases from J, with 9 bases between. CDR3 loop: CASRTAGNTIYF. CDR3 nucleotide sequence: TGTGCCTCCCGGACTGCTGGAAACACCATATATTTT.

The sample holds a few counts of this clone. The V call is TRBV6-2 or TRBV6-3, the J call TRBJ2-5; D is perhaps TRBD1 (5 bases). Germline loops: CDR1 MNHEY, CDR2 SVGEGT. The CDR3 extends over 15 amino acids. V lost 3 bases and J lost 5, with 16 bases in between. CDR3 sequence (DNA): TGTGCCAGCAGTTATACAGGACCCTCGTGGGAGACCCAGTACTTC. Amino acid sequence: CASSYTGPSWETQYF.

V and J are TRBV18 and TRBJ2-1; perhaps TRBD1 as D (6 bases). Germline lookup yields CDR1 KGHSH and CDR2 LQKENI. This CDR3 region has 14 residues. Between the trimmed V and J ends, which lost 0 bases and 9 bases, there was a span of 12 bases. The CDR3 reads CASSPPSTGSEQFF. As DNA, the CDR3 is TGTGCCAGCTCACCACCATCCACAGGGAGTGAGCAGTTCTTC. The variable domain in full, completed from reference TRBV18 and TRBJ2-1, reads NAGVMQNPRHLVRRRGQEARLRCSPMKGHSHVYWYRQLPEEGLKFMVYLQKENIIDESGMPKERFSAEFPKEGPSILRIQQVVRGDSAAYFCASSPPSTGSEQFFGPGTRLTVL.

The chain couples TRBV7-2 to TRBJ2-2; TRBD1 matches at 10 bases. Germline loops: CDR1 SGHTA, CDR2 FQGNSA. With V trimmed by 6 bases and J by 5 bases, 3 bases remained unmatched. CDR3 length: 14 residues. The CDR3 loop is CASRGTGVTGELFF. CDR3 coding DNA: TGTGCCAGCAGGGGGACAGGGGTAACCGGGGAGCTGTTTTTT.

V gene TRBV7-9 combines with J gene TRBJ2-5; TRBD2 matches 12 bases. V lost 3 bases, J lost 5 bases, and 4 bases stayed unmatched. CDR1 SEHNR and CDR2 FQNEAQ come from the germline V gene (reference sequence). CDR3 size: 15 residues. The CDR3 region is CASSFSSGGAETQYF. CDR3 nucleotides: TGTGCCAGCAGCTTCTCTAGCGGGGGGGCGGAGACCCAGTACTTC.

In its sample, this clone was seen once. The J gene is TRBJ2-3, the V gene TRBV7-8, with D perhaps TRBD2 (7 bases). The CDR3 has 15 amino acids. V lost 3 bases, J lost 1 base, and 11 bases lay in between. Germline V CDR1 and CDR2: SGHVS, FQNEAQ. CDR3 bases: TGTGCCAGCAGCTTGGGGGGGCGTGGCACAGATACGCAGTATTTT. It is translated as CASSLGGRGTDTQYF.